This T cell receptor (beta chain) appears in the sequencing data of a study of post-analysis software for immune sequencing data. In the study overall: Some patients lacked subtype; others had relapsing-remitting, secondary progressive or progressive-relapsing disease.

This clonotype has more than one count but fewer than ten. Its antigen is unknown. Libraries were made from TCR beta cDNA, and they carried unique molecular identifiers. Around 500,000 cDNA molecules were obtained per 1 to 10 million input T cells. TCRdb fed the PCR reads into MiXCR, producing one record per CDR3 protein. This sample carries roughly 800,000 distinct CDR3 sequences, just under 30% of them seen once, and the ten largest clones take about 0.5%. The CDR3 is 12 residues long. V gave up 3 bases and J gave up 6 bases, with 10 bases separating them. Germline V CDR1 and CDR2: SGDLS, YYNGEE. Findings of the study overall: TRBV segments more frequent in patients than in controls numbered about 5 and included TRBV5-6, TRBV5-1 and TRBV20-1. Significantly lower normalized Chao1 diversity was seen in multiple sclerosis patients than in controls.

The chain links TRBV9 to TRBJ2-7; possibly TRBD1 or TRBD2 for D (5 bases each). This TCR came from a girl aged 5-17 years with multiple sclerosis. The sample was blood. CDR3 coding DNA: TGTGCCAGCAGCGCCACGGGGCGCGAGCAGTACTTC. Translating it yields CASSATGREQYF.